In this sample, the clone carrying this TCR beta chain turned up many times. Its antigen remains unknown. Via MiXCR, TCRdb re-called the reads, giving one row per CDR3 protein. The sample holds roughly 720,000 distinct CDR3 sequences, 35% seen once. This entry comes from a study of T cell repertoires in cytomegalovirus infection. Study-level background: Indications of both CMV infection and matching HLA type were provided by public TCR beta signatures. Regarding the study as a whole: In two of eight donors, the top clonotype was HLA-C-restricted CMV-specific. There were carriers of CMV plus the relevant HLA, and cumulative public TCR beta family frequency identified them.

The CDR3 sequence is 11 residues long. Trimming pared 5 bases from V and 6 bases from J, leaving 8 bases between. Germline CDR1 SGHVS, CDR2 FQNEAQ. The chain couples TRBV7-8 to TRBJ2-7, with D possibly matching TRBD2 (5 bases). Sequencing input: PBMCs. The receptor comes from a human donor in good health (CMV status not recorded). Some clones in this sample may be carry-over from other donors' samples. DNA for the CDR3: TGTGCCAGCAGCCCCGGGGTCGAGCAGTACTTC. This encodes CASSPGVEQYF. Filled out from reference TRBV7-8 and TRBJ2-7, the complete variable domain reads GAGVSQSPRYKVAKRGQDVALRCDPISGHVSLFWYQQALGQGPEFLTYFQNEAQLDKSGLPSDRFFAERPEGSVSTLKIQRTQQEDSAVYLCASSPGVEQYFGPGTRLTVT.